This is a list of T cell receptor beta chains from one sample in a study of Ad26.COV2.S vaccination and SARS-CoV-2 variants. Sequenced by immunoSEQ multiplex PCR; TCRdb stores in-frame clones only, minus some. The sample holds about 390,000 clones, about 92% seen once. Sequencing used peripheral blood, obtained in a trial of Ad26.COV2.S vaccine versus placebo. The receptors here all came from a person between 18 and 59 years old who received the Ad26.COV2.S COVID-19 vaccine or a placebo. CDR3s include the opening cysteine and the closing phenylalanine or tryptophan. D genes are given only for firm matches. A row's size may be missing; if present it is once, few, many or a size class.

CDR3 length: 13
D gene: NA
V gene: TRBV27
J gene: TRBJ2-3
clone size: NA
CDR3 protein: CASSLGITDTQYF
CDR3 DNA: TGTGCCAGCAGTCTAGGGATCACAGATACGCAGTATTTT

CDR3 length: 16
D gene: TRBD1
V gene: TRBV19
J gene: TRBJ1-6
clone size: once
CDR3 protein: CASTRGQGARNSPLHF
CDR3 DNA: TGTGCCAGTACGAGAGGACAGGGGGCTCGGAATTCACCCCTCCACTTT

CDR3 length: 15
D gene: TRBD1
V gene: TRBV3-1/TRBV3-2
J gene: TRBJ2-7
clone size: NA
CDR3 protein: CASSQGTGATYEQYF
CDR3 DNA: TGTGCCAGCAGCCAAGGGACAGGGGCAACTTACGAGCAGTACTTC

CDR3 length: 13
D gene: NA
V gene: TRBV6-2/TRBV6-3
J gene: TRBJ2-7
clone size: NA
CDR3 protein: CASSYGADYEQYF
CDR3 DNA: TGTGCCAGCAGTTACGGGGCAGACTACGAGCAGTACTTC

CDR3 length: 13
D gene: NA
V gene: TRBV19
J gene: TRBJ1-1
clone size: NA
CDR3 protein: CASKGHPAPGAFF
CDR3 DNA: TGTGCCAGTAAAGGGCACCCGGCCCCGGGAGCTTTCTTT

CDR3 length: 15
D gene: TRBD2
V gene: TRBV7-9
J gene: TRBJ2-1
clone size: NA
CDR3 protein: CASKPLAGFHNEQFF
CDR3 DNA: TGTGCCAGTAAGCCCTTAGCGGGGTTCCACAATGAGCAGTTCTTC

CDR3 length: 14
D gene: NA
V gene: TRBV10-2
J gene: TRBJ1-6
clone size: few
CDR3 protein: CASSPVGGSSPLHF
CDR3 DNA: TGCGCCAGCAGTCCGGTGGGGGGGAGTTCACCCCTCCACTTT

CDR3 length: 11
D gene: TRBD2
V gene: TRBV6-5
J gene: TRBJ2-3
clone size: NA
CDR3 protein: CASMGSGGAHF
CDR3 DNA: TGTGCCAGCATGGGGAGCGGGGGGGCCCATTTT

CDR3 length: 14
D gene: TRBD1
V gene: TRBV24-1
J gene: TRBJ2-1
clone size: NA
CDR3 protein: CATSVRDRVGEQFF
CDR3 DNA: TGTGCCACCAGTGTTAGGGACAGGGTCGGTGAGCAGTTCTTC

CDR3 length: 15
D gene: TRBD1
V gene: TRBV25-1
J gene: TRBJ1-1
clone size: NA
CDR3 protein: CASARDSSMNTEAFF
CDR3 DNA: TGTGCCAGCGCTCGGGACAGTTCCATGAACACTGAAGCTTTCTTT

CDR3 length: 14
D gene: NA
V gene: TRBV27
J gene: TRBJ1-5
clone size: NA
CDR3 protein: CASSLSAGIQPQHF
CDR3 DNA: TGTGCCAGCAGTTTATCTGCAGGGATACAGCCCCAGCATTTT

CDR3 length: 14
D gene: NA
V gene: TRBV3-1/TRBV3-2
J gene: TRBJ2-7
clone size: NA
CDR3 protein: CASSQLMRGDEQYF
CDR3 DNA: TGTGCCAGCAGCCAATTAATGCGGGGTGACGAGCAGTACTTC

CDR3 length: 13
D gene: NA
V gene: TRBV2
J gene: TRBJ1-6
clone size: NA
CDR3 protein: CASSARGKSPLHF
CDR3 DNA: TGTGCCAGCAGTGCCCGCGGGAAATCACCCCTCCACTTT

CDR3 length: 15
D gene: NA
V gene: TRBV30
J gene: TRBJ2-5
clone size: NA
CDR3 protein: CAWLVRLGAWETQYF
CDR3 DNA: TGTGCCTGGTTGGTGCGTTTAGGGGCGTGGGAGACCCAGTACTTC

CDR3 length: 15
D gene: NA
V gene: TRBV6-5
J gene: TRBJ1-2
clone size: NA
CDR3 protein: CASSYSNRGPDGYTF
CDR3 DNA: TGTGCCAGCAGTTACTCGAACCGTGGACCCGACGGCTACACCTTC

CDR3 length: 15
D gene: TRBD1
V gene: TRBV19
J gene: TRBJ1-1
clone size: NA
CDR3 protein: CASSAGTGLNTEAFF
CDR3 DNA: TGTGCCAGTAGTGCCGGGACAGGGCTTAACACTGAAGCTTTCTTT

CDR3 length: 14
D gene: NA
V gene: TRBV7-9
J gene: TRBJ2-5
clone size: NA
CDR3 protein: CASSISRGGKTQYF
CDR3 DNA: TGTGCCAGCAGCATCTCCAGGGGGGGAAAGACCCAGTACTTC

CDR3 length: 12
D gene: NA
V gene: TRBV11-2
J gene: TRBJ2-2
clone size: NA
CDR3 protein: CASSLDLRELFF
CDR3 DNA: TGTGCCAGCAGCTTAGATCTCAGGGAGCTGTTTTTT

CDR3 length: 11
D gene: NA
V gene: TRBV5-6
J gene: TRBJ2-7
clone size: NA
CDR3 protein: CASSLTGEQYF
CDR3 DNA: TGTGCCAGCAGCTTAACGGGAGAGCAGTACTTC

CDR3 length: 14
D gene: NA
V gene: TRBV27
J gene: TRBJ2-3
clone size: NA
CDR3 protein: CASNRWASTDTQYF
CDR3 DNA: TGTGCCAGCAACCGTTGGGCTAGCACAGATACGCAGTATTTT

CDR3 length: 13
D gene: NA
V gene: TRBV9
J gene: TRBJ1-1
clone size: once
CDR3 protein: CASSVGTQAEAFF
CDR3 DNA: TGTGCCAGCAGCGTCGGGACCCAGGCTGAAGCTTTCTTT

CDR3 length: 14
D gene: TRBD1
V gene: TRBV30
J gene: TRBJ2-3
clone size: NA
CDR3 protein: CAWLDRRRTDTQYF
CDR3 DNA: TGTGCCTGGCTGGACAGGCGCCGCACAGATACGCAGTATTTT

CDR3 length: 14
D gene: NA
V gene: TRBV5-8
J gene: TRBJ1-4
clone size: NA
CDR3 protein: CASNQSPAVVKLFF
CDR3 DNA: TGTGCCAGCAACCAGTCCCCGGCTGTTGTAAAACTGTTTTTT

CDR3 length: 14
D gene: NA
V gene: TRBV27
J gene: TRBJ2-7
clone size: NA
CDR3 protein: CASSFITGLDEQYF
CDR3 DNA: TGTGCCAGCAGTTTTATCACAGGGTTGGACGAGCAGTACTTC

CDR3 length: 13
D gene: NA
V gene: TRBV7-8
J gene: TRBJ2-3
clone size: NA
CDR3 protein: CASSSSRSDTQYF
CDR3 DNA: TGTGCCAGCAGCTCGTCTAGGTCAGATACGCAGTATTTT

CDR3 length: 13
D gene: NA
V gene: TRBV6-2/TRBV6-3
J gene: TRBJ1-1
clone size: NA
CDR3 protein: CASSYGPTAGAFF
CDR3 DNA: TGTGCCAGCAGTTACGGCCCGACAGCAGGGGCTTTCTTT

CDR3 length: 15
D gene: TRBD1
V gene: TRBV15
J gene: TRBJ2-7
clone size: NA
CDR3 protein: CATSRAGTGGYEQYF
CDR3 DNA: TGTGCCACCAGCAGAGCCGGGACAGGGGGCTACGAGCAGTACTTC

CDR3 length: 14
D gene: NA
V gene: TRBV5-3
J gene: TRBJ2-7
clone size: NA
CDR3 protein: CARSLSDTPYEQYF
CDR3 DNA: TGTGCCAGAAGCTTGTCCGATACCCCCTACGAGCAGTACTTC

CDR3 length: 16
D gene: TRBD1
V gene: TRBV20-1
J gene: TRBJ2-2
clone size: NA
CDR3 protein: CSASDMGQGDTGELFF
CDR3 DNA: TGCAGTGCTAGTGACATGGGACAGGGTGACACCGGGGAGCTGTTTTTT

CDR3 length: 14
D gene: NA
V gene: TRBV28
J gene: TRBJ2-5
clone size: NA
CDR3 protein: CASTMRAVGETQYF
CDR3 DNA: TGTGCCAGCACAATGAGGGCAGTGGGAGAGACCCAGTACTTC

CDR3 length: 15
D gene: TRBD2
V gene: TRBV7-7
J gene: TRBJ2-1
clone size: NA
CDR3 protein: CASSLRLADYNEQFF
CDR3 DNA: TGTGCTAGCAGCCTCCGACTAGCGGATTACAATGAGCAGTTCTTC

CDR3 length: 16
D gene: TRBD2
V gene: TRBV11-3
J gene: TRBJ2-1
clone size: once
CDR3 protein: CASSLAGGSSYNEQFF
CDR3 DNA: TGTGCCAGCAGCCTAGCGGGGGGGAGCTCCTACAATGAGCAGTTCTTC

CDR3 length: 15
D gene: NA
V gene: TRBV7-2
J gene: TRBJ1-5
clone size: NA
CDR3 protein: CASSYTITPAQPQHF
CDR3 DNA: TGTGCCAGCAGCTATACGATAACGCCGGCTCAGCCCCAGCATTTT

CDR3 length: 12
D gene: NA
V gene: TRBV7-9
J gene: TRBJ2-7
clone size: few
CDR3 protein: CASSSIPYEQYF
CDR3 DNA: TGTGCCAGCAGCTCAATCCCCTACGAGCAGTACTTC

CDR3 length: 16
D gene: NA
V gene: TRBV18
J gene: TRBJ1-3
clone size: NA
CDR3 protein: CASSPGTRLSGNTIYF
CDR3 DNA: TGTGCCAGCTCACCAGGGACCCGACTCTCTGGAAACACCATATATTTT

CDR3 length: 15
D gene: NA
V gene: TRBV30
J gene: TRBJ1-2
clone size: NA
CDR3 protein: CAWSFNRGRDYGYTF
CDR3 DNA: TGTGCCTGGAGTTTCAACCGGGGGAGGGACTATGGCTACACCTTC

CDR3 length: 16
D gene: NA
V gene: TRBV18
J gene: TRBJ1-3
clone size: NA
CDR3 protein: CASSPPDSNSGNTIYF
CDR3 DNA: TGTGCCAGCTCACCACCGGACAGCAACTCTGGAAACACCATATATTTT

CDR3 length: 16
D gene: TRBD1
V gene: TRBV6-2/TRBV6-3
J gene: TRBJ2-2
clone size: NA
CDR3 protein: CASSTGQGKNTGELFF
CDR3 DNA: TGTGCCAGCAGTACCGGACAGGGCAAGAACACCGGGGAGCTGTTTTTT

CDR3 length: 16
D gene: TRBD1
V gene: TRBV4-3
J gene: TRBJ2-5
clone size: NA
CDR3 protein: CASSQDLRGPQETQYF
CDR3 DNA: TGCGCCAGCAGCCAAGATTTGAGGGGGCCCCAAGAGACCCAGTACTTC

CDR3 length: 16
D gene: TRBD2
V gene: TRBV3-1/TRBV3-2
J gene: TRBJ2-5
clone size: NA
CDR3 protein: CASSPRLAGSGETQYF
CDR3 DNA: TGTGCCAGCAGCCCCAGACTAGCGGGGAGTGGGGAGACCCAGTACTTC

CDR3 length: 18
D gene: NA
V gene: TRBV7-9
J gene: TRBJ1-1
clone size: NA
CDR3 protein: CASSFVVAEGDPNTEAFF
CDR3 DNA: TGTGCCAGCAGCTTTGTTGTCGCCGAGGGGGACCCAAACACTGAAGCTTTCTTT

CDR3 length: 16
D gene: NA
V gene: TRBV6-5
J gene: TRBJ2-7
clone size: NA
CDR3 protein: CASSYSMGSISYEQYF
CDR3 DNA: TGTGCCAGCAGTTACTCGATGGGAAGTATCTCCTACGAGCAGTACTTC

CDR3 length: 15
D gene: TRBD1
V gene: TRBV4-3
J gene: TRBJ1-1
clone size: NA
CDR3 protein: CASSLGTGLNTEAFF
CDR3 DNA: TGCGCCAGCAGCCTTGGGACAGGACTGAACACTGAAGCTTTCTTT

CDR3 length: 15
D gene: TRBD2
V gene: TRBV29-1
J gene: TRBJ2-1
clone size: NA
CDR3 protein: CSVETGGRIGDEQFF
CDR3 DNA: TGCAGCGTTGAAACGGGGGGGCGAATTGGCGATGAGCAGTTCTTC

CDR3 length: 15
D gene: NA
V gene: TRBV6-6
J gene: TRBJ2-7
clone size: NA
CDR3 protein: CASSWETGDLYEQYF
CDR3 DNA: TGTGCCAGCAGTTGGGAGACAGGCGACCTCTACGAGCAGTACTTC

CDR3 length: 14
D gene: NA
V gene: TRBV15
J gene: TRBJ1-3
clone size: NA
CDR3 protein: CATSGRRAGNTIYF
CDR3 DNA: TGTGCCACCAGCGGGCGAAGGGCTGGAAACACCATATATTTT

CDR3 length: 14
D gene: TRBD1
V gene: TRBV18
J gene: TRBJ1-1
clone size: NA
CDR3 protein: CASSPDFRGPGAFF
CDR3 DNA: TGTGCCAGCTCACCAGATTTTAGGGGGCCGGGGGCTTTCTTT

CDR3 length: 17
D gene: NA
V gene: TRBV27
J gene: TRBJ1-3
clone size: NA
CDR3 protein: CASSPSAGTLSGNTIYF
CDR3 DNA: TGTGCCAGCAGTCCCAGTGCCGGGACACTTTCTGGAAACACCATATATTTT

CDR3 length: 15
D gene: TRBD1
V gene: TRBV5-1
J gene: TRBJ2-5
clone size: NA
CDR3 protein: CASSLRDRLQETQYF
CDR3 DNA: TGCGCCAGCAGCTTGAGGGACAGATTACAAGAGACCCAGTACTTC

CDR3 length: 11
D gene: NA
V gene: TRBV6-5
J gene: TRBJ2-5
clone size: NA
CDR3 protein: CASWFQETQYF
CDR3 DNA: TGTGCCTCCTGGTTTCAAGAGACCCAGTACTTC

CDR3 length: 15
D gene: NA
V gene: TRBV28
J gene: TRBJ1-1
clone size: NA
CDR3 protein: CASKALGQGSREAFF
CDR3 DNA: TGTGCCAGCAAGGCCCTGGGCCAGGGGAGTCGTGAAGCTTTCTTT

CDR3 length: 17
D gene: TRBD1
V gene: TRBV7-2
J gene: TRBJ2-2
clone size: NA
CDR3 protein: CASSLARRTGITGELFF
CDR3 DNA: TGTGCCAGCAGCTTAGCGCGAAGGACAGGGATCACCGGGGAGCTGTTTTTT

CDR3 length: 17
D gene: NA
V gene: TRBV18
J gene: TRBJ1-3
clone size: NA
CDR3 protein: CASSPESQGLSGNTIYF
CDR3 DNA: TGTGCCAGCTCACCTGAGAGCCAGGGTCTCTCTGGAAACACCATATATTTT

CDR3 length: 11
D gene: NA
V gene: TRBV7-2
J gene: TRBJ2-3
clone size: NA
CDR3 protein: CASGITDTQYF
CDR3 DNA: TGTGCCAGCGGTATCACAGATACGCAGTATTTT

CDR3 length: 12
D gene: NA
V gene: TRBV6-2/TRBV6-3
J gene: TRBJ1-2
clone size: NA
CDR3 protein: CASSWESFGYTF
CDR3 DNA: TGTGCCAGCAGTTGGGAGTCCTTTGGCTACACCTTC

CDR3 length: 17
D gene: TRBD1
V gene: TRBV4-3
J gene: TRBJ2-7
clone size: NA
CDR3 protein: CASSQVSSGDRVSEQYF
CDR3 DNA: TGCGCCAGCAGCCAAGTGTCATCCGGGGACAGGGTATCCGAGCAGTACTTC

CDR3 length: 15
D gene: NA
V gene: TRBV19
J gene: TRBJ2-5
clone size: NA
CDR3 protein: CASSIGGSGLETQYF
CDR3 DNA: TGTGCCAGTAGTATAGGGGGCTCCGGGCTAGAGACCCAGTACTTC

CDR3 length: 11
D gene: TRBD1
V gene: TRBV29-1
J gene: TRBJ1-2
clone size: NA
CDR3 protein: CSAAQGYGYTF
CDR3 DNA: TGCAGCGCGGCACAGGGGTATGGCTACACCTTC

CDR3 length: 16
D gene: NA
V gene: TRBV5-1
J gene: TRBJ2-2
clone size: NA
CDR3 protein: CASSLGTSMYPGELFF
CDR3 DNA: TGCGCCAGCAGCTTAGGAACTAGTATGTATCCCGGGGAGCTGTTTTTT